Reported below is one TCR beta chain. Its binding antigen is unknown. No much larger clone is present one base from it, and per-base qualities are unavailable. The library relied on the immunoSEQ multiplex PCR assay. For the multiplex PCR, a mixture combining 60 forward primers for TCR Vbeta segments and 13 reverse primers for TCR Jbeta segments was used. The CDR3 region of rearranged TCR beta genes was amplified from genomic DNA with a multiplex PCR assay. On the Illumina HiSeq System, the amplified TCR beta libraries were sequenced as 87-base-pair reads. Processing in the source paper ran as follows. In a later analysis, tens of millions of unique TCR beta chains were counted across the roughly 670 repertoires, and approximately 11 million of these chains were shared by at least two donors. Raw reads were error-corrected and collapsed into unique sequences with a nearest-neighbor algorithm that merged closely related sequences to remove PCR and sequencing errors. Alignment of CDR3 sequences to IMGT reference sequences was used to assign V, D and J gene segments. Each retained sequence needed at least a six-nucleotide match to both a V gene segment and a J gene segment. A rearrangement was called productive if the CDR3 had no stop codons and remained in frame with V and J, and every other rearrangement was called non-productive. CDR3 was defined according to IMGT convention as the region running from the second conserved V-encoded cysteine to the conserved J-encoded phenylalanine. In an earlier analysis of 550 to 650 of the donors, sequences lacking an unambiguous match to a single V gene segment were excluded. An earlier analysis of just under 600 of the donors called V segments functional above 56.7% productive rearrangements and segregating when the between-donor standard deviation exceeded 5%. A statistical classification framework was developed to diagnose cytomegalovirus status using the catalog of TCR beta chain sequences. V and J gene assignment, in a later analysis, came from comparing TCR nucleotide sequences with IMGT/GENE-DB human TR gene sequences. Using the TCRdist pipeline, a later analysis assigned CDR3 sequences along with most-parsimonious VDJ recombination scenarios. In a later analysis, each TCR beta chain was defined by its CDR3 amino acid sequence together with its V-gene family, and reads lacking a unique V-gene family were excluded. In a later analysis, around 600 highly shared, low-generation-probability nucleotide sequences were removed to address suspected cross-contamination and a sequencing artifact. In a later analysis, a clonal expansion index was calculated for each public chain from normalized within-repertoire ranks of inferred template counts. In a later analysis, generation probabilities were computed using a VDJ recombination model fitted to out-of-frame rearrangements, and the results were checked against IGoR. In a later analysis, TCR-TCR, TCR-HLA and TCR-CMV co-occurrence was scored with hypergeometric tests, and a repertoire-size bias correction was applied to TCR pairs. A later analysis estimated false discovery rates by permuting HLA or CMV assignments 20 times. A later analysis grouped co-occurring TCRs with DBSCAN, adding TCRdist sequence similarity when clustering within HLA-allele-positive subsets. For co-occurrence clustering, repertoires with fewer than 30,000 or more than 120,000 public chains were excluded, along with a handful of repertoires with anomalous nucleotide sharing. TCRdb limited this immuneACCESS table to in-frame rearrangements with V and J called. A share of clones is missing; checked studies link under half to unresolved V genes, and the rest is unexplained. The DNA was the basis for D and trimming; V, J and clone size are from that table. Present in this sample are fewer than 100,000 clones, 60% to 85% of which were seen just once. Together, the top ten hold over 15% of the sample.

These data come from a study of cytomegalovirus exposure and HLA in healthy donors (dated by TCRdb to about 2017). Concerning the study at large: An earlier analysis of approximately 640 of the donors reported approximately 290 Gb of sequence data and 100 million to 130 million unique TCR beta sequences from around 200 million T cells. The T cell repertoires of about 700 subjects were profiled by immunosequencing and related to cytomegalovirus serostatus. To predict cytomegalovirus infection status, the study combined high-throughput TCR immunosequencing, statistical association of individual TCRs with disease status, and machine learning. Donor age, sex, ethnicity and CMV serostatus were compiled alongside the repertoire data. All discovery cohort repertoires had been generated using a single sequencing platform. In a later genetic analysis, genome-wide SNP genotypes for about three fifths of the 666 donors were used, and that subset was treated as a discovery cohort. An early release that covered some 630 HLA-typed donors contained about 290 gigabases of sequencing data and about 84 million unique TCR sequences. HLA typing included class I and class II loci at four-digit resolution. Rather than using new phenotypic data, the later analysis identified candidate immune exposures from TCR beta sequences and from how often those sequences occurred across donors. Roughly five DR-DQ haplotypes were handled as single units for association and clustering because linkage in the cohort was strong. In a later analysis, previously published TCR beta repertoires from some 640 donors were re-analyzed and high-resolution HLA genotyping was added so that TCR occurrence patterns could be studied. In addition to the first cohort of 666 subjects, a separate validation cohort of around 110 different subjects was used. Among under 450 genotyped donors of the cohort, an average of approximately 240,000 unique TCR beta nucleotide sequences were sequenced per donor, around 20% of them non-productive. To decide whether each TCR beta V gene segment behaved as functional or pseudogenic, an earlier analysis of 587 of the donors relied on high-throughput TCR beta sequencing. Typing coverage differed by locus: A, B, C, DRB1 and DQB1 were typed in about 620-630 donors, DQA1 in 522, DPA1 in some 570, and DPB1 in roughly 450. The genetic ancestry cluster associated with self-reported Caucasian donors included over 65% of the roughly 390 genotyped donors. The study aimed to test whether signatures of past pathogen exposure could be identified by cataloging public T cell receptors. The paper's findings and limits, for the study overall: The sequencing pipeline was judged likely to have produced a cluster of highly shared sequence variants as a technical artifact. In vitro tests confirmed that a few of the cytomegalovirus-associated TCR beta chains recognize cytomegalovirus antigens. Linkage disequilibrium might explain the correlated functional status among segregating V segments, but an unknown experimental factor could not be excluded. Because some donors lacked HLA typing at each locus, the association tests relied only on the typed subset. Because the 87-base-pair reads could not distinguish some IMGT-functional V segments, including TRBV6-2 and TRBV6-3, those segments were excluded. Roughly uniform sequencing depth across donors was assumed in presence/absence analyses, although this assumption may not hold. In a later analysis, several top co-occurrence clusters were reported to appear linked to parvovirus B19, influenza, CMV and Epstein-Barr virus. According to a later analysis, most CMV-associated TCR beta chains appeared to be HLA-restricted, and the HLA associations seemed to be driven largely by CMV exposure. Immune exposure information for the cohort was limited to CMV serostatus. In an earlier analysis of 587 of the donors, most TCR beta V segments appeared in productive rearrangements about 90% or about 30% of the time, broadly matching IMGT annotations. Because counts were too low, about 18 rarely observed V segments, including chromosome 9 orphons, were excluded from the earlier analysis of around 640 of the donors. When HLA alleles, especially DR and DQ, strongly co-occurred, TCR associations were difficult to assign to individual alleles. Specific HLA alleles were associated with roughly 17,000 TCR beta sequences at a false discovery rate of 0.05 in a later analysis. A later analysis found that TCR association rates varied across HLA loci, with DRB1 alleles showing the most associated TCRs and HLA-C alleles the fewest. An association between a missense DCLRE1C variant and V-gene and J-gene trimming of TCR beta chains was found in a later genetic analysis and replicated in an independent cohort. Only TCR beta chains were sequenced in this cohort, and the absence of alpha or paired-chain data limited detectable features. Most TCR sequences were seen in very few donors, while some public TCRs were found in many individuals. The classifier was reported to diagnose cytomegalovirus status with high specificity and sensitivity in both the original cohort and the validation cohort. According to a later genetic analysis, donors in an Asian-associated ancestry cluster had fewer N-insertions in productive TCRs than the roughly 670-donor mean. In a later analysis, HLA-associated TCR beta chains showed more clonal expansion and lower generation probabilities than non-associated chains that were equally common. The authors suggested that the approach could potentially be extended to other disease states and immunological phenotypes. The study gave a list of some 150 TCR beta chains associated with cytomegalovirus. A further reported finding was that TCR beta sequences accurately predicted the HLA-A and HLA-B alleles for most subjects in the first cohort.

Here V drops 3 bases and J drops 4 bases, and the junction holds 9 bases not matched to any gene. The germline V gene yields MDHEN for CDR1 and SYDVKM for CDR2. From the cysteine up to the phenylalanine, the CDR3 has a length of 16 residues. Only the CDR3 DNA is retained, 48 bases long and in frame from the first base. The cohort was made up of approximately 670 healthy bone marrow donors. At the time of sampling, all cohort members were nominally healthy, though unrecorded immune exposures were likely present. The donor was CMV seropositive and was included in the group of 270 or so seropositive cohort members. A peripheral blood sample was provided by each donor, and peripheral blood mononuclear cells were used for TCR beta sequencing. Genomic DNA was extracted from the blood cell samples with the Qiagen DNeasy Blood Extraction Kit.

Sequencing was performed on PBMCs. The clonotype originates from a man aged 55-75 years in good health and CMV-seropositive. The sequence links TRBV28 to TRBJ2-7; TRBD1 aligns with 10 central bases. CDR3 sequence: CASSFTTGGVNYEQYF. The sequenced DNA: TGTGCCAGCAGTTTCACGACAGGGGGCGTTAATTACGAGCAGTACTTC. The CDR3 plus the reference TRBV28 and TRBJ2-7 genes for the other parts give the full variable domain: DVKVTQSSRYLVKRTGEKVFLECVQDMDHENMFWYRQDPGLGLRLIYFSYDVKMKEKGDIPEGYSVSREKKERFSLILESASTNQTSMYLCASSFTTGGVNYEQYFGPGTRLTVT.